This T cell receptor (beta chain) was obtained from a study of T-cell memory formation after mild COVID-19. TCR alpha and TCR beta cDNA libraries carrying sample barcodes and UMIs were produced by 5'RACE using constant-segment primers. A single record per CDR3 protein comes from TCRdb applying MiXCR to the 5' RACE reads. The data contain around 400,000 distinct CDR3 sequences, about 24% of them singletons. Comment on this clonotype: The junction differs from germline at one of its ends, possibly a read error.

The CDR3 totals 13 residues. Germline-derived CDR1 and CDR2 are MNHEY and SVGAGI. J is TRBJ1-4 and V is TRBV6-5; unclear D gene. This receptor was obtained from an adult woman who had mild COVID-19 (a few samples of this study predate the infection). Cell type and time point are not known. The sample consisted of PBMCs or a T cell subset sorted from them (not recorded which). In DNA, the CDR3 is TGTGCCAGCAGCTACTCGACGGCTGAAAAACTGTTTTTT. Its translation: CASSYSTAEKLFF.